These 19 T cell receptor beta chains share one sample of origin, sequenced in a study of cytomegalovirus exposure and HLA in healthy donors. Vbeta (60) and Jbeta (13) primers were used in the PCR. The table came from immunoSEQ multiplex PCR; TCRdb's copy has only in-frame clones and leaves some out. The table includes 150,000 to 180,000 clones, around 79% detected once. Input material: PBMCs. These receptors came from a young man in good health and CMV-seropositive.

The V and J genes are TRBV29-1 and TRBJ1-4, with TRBD1 matching 8 bases. There are 13 residues in the CDR3. V lost 4 bases to trimming and J lost 8 bases; unmatched junction nucleotides: 6. The germline V gene has CDR1 SQVTM and CDR2 ANQGSEA. The CDR3 DNA follows: TGCAGCGTTGTAGGGCAGGGGGCGGAAAAACTGTTTTTT. Translation gives CSVVGQGAEKLFF.

The chain recombines TRBV7-3 with TRBJ1-2; D is ambiguous. V was shortened by 2 bases and J by 2 bases, with 6 bases between the two germline ends. CDR1 is SGHTA, CDR2 FQGTGA, per germline. The CDR3 is made up of 13 amino acids. The CDR3 protein is CASSLPGNYGYTF. The CDR3 DNA is TGTGCCAGCAGCTTACCGGGGAACTATGGCTACACCTTC.

The chain couples TRBV27 to TRBJ1-5; D is undetermined. This CDR3 is built from 14 residues. Germline CDR1 MNHEY, CDR2 SMNVEV (reference sequence). The V end lost 4 bases, the J end lost 3 bases, and 10 bases lay between the germline ends. The CDR3 DNA follows: TGTGCCAGCAGTTCCAACAGTCCCAATCAGCCCCAGCATTTT. Protein: CASSSNSPNQPQHF.

The gene calls are TRBV11-3 and TRBJ1-1; D is unclear. There are 14 residues in the CDR3. The germline gives CDR1 SGHNT, CDR2 YENEEA. Trimming took off 5 bases at V and 6 bases at J, with 16 bases between the two ends. The chain's CDR3 is CASSRRDKMAEAFF. The DNA of the CDR3 is TGTGCCAGCAGCCGGCGGGATAAAATGGCTGAAGCTTTCTTT. The full variable domain, with the rest looked up from reference TRBV11-3 and TRBJ1-1, is EAGVVQSPRYKIIEKKQPVAFWCNPISGHNTLYWYLQNLGQGPELLIRYENEEAVDDSQLPKDRFSAERLKGVDSTLKIQPAELGDSAVYLCASSRRDKMAEAFFGQGTRLTVV.

The chain's CDR3 is CASSLWDFRGLPRGGLSGYTF. In DNA form, the CDR3 reads TGTGCCAGCAGTTTATGGGACTTCAGGGGGCTTCCGCGCGGTGGGTTGAGCGGCTACACCTTC. This rearrangement joins TRBV28 to TRBJ1-2, with TRBD1 identical over 8 bases. The germline gives CDR1 MDHEN, CDR2 SYDVKM. After removal of 0 bases from V and 8 bases from J, the junction contained 26 bases not matched to a gene. The CDR3 length is 21 residues.

The chain uses TRBV7-3 and TRBJ1-2; the match to TRBD1 covers 7 bases. The J segment lost 4 bases and the V segment lost 1 base, leaving 6 bases of the junction unmatched. This CDR3 is built from 15 residues. Germline CDR1 SGHTA, CDR2 FQGTGA. CDR3 protein: CASSLNPPGGYGYTF. The DNA of the CDR3 is TGTGCCAGCAGCTTAAACCCCCCAGGGGGCTATGGCTACACCTTC.

The CDR3 sequence: CASSVDGGRGNTIYF. CDR3 DNA sequence: TGTGCCAGCAGCGTAGATGGAGGACGTGGAAACACCATATATTTT. The chain has TRBV9 and TRBJ1-3; D ambiguous. Germline lookup yields CDR1 SGDLS and CDR2 YYNGEE. V was clipped by 0 bases and J by 3 bases, with 10 bases between them. The CDR3 sequence is 15 residues long.

The genes are TRBV11-2 and TRBJ1-2; D might be TRBD1 (5 bases). Looked up from germline, CDR1 is SGHAT and CDR2 is FQNNGV. Trimming took off 3 bases at V and 9 bases at J, with 17 bases between the two ends. This CDR3 spans 14 amino acids. CDR3 nucleotides: TGTGCCAGCAGCTTTGCGGGGGATGCGGTGAGCTACACCTTC. Its protein product is CASSFAGDAVSYTF.

This clone was seen more than once but under ten times. This sample includes further DNA sequences coding for the same CDR3. The rearrangement joins TRBV27 to TRBJ2-7; 8 bases agree with TRBD1. V shed 1 base, J shed 1 base, and the junction held 3 bases outside the gene matches. The CDR3 sequence is 15 residues long. Germline V gene lookup returns CDR1 MNHEY and CDR2 SMNVEV (reference sequence). CDR3 nucleotides: TGTGCCAGCAGTTTATTCGGACAGGGTTCCTACGAGCAGTACTTC. Translation gives CASSLFGQGSYEQYF.

The chain combines TRBV5-1 with TRBJ2-3; D might be TRBD1 (5 bases). CDR3 size: 16 residues. V gave up 0 bases and J gave up 2 bases, with 13 bases separating them. Germline V gene sequence: CDR1 SGHRS, CDR2 YFSETQ. The CDR3, as DNA: TGCGCCAGCAGCTTGGCCAGGGAAGTGACCACAGATACGCAGTATTTT. This codes for CASSLAREVTTDTQYF.

The chain joins TRBV6-1 to TRBJ1-2; 7 bases line up with TRBD1. V shed 5 bases, J shed 4 bases, and the junction held 10 bases outside the gene matches. CDR1 and CDR2 (germline): MNHNS, SASEGT. The CDR3 totals 15 residues. The DNA for the CDR3 is TGTGCCAGCAGTACCCGACAGGGAGATACCTATGGCTACACCTTC. It yields the protein CASSTRQGDTYGYTF.

The rearrangement links TRBV30 to TRBJ2-1, with TRBD2 identical over 10 bases. Losses at the gene ends were 4 bases for V and 7 bases for J; bases not matched to a gene: 13. Looked up from germline, CDR1 is GTSNPN and CDR2 is SVGIG (reference sequence). The CDR3 sequence is 16 residues long. The CDR3, as DNA: TGTGCCTGGACAGCAGGGCTAGCGGGAGAATGGAATGAGCAGTTCTTC. Its protein product is CAWTAGLAGEWNEQFF.

The CDR3 here is CASSLSSGAEETQYF. DNA for the CDR3: TGCGCCAGCAGCTTGTCCAGCGGGGCGGAAGAGACCCAGTACTTC. The chain uses TRBV5-1 and TRBJ2-5; 7 nucleotides agree with TRBD2. CDR3 length: 15 residues. CDR1 and CDR2 (germline): SGHRS, YFSETQ. Trimming took 1 base from V and 3 from J; bases not matched to a gene: 6.

The V gene is TRBV27, the J gene TRBJ1-4; D not resolved. This CDR3 is built from 16 residues. The germline V gene encodes CDR1 MNHEY and CDR2 SMNVEV (reference sequence). Trimming stripped 6 bases from V and 5 bases from J, with 19 bases between. Here the CDR3 DNA reads TGTGCCAGCAGCCGTACTCGGGTTGGGAGGAATGAAAAACTGTTTTTT. Amino acids: CASSRTRVGRNEKLFF.

This clone was detected once. The chain recombines TRBV7-6 with TRBJ2-6; weak D call: TRBD1 (5 bases). This CDR3 spans 17 amino acids. V was trimmed by 0 bases and J by 2 bases, leaving 11 bases between them. Germline V CDR1 and CDR2: SGHVS, FNYEAQ. This CDR3 reads CASSLARPGTGANVLTF. In nucleotides, the CDR3 is TGTGCCAGCAGCTTAGCCCGTCCAGGGACTGGGGCCAACGTCCTGACTTTC.

Points on this clone: This CDR3 is also generated by other DNA sequences in the sample. J is TRBJ1-5 and V is TRBV28; D might be TRBD1 (5 bases). Trimming took 3 bases from V and 7 from J, leaving 10 bases between them. The germline gives CDR1 MDHEN, CDR2 SYDVKM. This CDR3 is 13 amino acids long. In nucleotides, the CDR3 is TGTGCCAGCAGTTTTGGGGGAGGCCAGCCCCAGCATTTT. Its translation: CASSFGGGQPQHF.

V gene TRBV5-1 combines with J gene TRBJ2-1; no reliable D call. With 0 bases removed from V and 4 bases from J, the gap between germline ends came to 8 bases. Germline-derived CDR1 and CDR2 are SGHRS and YFSETQ. This CDR3 is built from 14 residues. In DNA, the CDR3 is TGCGCCAGCAGCTTGGGATCCAGTTACAATGAGCAGTTCTTC. It encodes CASSLGSSYNEQFF.

This clone was observed once. V and J are TRBV2 and TRBJ1-1; 11 nucleotides align to TRBD1. This CDR3 region has 12 residues. Germline V gene data show CDR1 as SNHLY and CDR2 as FYNNEI. Trimming cost V 6 bases and J 6 bases; bases outside gene matches: 0. The CDR3 DNA is TGTGCCAGCAGGGACAGGGGGCCTGAAGCTTTCTTT. The encoded protein is CASRDRGPEAFF.

The CDR3 coding sequence is TGTGCCAGCAGCCCCCGAGACTACAGGGACGATGAGCAGTTCTTC. Protein: CASSPRDYRDDEQFF. V usage is TRBV9 and J usage is TRBJ2-1, with D possibly being TRBD1 (6 bases). The V end lost 4 bases, the J end lost 8 bases, and 19 bases lay between the germline ends. The CDR3 has 15 amino acids. The germline V gene encodes CDR1 SGDLS and CDR2 YYNGEE.